Listed here is a single TCR beta chain. What it recognizes is unknown. The sample comes from a study of Ad26.COV2.S vaccination and SARS-CoV-2 variants. Study background: The donor was enrolled in the Ad26.COV2.S arm of the COV1001 trial. Ad26.COV2.S was injected intramuscularly once or twice, 56 days apart.

TCRdb's copy holds only in-frame clones and misses some; the assay was immunoSEQ multiplex PCR. The sample lists around 300,000 clones; 85% to 90% were seen once. Deletions cut 5 bases from V and 0 bases from J, with 11 bases between. This CDR3 region has 14 residues. Germline lookup yields CDR1 SGHTA and CDR2 FQGNSA. Study-wide findings and caveats: In TCR breadth and depth analyses, total T cell responses may have been underestimated.

The sample's treatment: roughly 20 received Ad26.COV2.S at low or high dose, single or two shots; 5 received placebo; per-sample allocation not given. Samples were taken on day 63 after the first vaccine or placebo injection. The material was peripheral blood, obtained in a trial of Ad26.COV2.S vaccine versus placebo. The chain links TRBV7-2 to TRBJ2-7, with no clear D. The origin of this receptor is a person between 18 and 65 years old who received the Ad26.COV2.S COVID-19 vaccine or a placebo. CDR3 sequence: CASSEDGDSYEQYF. The CDR3 DNA follows: TGTGCCAGCAGCGAGGACGGAGACTCCTACGAGCAGTACTTC.